A single sample is the source of the 15 T cell receptor beta chains below, sequenced in a study of blood T cell repertoires in COVID-19. Clones were read by immunoSEQ multiplex PCR, and TCRdb kept only the in-frame ones, dropping some. The repertoire consists of 400,000 or so clones, with around 87% occurring once and the leading ten covering around 1.9%. Sequenced sample: PBMCs or T cells enriched from blood (not recorded which). These receptors were obtained from a man aged 35-49 years in a cohort exposed to, infected with or recovered from COVID-19 (not recorded which).

The chain combines TRBV5-1 with TRBJ2-3; TRBD2 agrees at 10 bases. Looked up from germline, CDR1 is SGHRS and CDR2 is YFSETQ. J was trimmed by 2 bases and V by 4 bases; bases with no gene match: 7. The CDR3 has 16 amino acids. CDR3: CASSRPGLAATDTQYF. CDR3 DNA: TGCGCCAGCAGCCGCCCAGGACTAGCGGCCACAGATACGCAGTATTTT.

A few counts support this clone. The chain has TRBV4-1 and TRBJ1-2; D is ambiguous. CDR1 and CDR2 (germline): MGHRA, YSYEKL. CDR3 size: 14 residues. V was shortened by 0 bases and J by 5 bases, with 10 bases between the two germline ends. This CDR3 is CASSQDGGRYGYTF. CDR3 nucleotide sequence: TGCGCCAGCAGCCAAGATGGAGGTCGGTATGGCTACACCTTC.

The rearrangement links TRBV19 to TRBJ1-2; D possibly corresponds to TRBD1 (6 bases). Trimming removed 3 bases from V and 5 bases from J, with 19 bases in between. The CDR3 has 16 amino acids. The V gene's germline CDR1 is LNHDA and CDR2 SQIVND (reference sequence). This CDR3 reads CASSISQGTLHYGYTF. The CDR3 DNA is TGTGCCAGTAGTATTAGCCAGGGGACGTTGCATTATGGCTACACCTTC.

The chain couples TRBV6-2 or TRBV6-3 to TRBJ2-7, with 7 bases lining up with TRBD1. The germline V gene encodes CDR1 MNHEY and CDR2 SVGEGT. The CDR3 sequence is 17 residues long. V lost 2 bases, J lost 0 bases, and 10 bases stayed unmatched. CDR3 sequence (DNA): TGTGCCAGCAGTTACCCCAGTAGCGACAGGGCCTCCTACGAGCAGTACTTC. Amino acids: CASSYPSSDRASYEQYF.

Concerning this clone itself: This CDR3 is also generated by other DNA sequences in the sample. The rearrangement uses TRBV5-5 and TRBJ1-1; 7 bases agree with TRBD1. The CDR3 is made up of 13 amino acids. Germline V gene data show CDR1 as SGHKS and CDR2 as YYEKEE (reference sequence). V was pared by 4 bases and J by 1 base, with 1 base of the junction left unmatched. The CDR3 DNA reads TGTGCCAGCAGCAGGACAGGGAACACTGAAGCTTTCTTT. This codes for CASSRTGNTEAFF.

CDR3 DNA: TGCGCCAGCAGCTCGTTATCAGGGTTGGCTAATGAAAAACTGTTTTTT. Its protein product is CASSSLSGLANEKLFF. The rearrangement links TRBV5-1 to TRBJ1-4, with D perhaps matching TRBD1 (5 bases). V dropped 3 bases and J dropped 3 bases, with 15 bases sitting between them. CDR1 and CDR2 from the germline V gene are SGHRS and YFSETQ. The CDR3 has 16 amino acids.

V gene TRBV6-6 combines with J gene TRBJ2-1; the match to TRBD1 covers 8 bases. Trimming at V came to 7 bases and at J to 2 bases, leaving 7 bases not matched to a gene. The length of the CDR3 is 15 residues. Germline V CDR1 and CDR2: MNHNY, SVGAGI (reference sequence). In DNA, the CDR3 is TGTGCCAGCACCCCGGGACAGGTCCCCTACAATGAGCAGTTCTTC. This sequence encodes CASTPGQVPYNEQFF.

The V and J genes are TRBV7-9 and TRBJ1-5, with D possibly TRBD1 on 6 matching bases. The CDR3 contains 15 residues. The germline CDR1 and CDR2 sequences are SEHNR and FQNEAQ (reference sequence). Trimming took 4 bases from V and 4 from J, leaving 14 bases between them. Written as DNA, the CDR3 is TGTGCCAGCAGCTCCAACGACAGGCGGAATCAGCCCCAGCATTTT. It encodes CASSSNDRRNQPQHF.

This chain links TRBV6-5 with TRBJ2-2; TRBD1 agrees at 8 bases. Germline values: CDR1 MNHEY, CDR2 SVGAGI. J was trimmed by 1 base and V by 6 bases; bases with no gene match: 4. The CDR3 is made up of 15 amino acids. The CDR3 here is CASSPDRGNTGELFF. CDR3 nucleotide sequence: TGTGCCAGCAGCCCCGACAGGGGGAACACCGGGGAGCTGTTTTTT.

V gene TRBV7-9 combines with J gene TRBJ2-5; the match to TRBD2 covers 11 bases. The CDR3 spans 16 residues. Trimming at V came to 5 bases and at J to 5 bases, leaving 10 bases not matched to a gene. Germline CDR1 SEHNR, CDR2 FQNEAQ (reference sequence). This chain's CDR3 is CASSPIAGGPRETQYF. Written as DNA, the CDR3 is TGTGCCAGCAGCCCCATAGCGGGAGGGCCACGGGAGACCCAGTACTTC.

The rearrangement joins TRBV30 to TRBJ2-1; 11 bases are a match to TRBD2. From germline, CDR1 is GTSNPN and CDR2 SVGIG (reference sequence). This CDR3 is built from 15 residues. J was trimmed by 5 bases and V by 3 bases; bases with no gene match: 6. This chain's CDR3 is CAWRGGTSGHNEQFF. DNA for the CDR3: TGTGCCTGGAGAGGAGGGACTAGCGGCCACAATGAGCAGTTCTTC.

J is TRBJ1-2 and V is TRBV5-6; a possible D gene is TRBD1 (6 bases). Germline values: CDR1 SGHDT, CDR2 YYEEEE. There are 13 residues in the CDR3. Trimming took 4 bases from V and 4 from J, leaving 11 bases between them. CDR3 region: CASSQDSLYGYTF. The CDR3 nucleotides read TGTGCCAGCAGCCAGGACAGCCTCTATGGCTACACCTTC.

The chain carries TRBV6-4 and TRBJ1-1, with 7 bases that match TRBD1. There are 15 residues in the CDR3. The germline V gene encodes CDR1 MRHNA and CDR2 SNTAGT. V gave up 6 bases and J gave up 0 bases; unmatched junction bases: 7. Here the CDR3 DNA reads TGTGCCAGCAGAGCCCAGACAGGGATGAACACTGAAGCTTTCTTT. It encodes CASRAQTGMNTEAFF.

This clone came up a few times. The chain recombines TRBV20-1 with TRBJ1-2; maybe TRBD1 (5 bases). This CDR3 is 15 amino acids long. The V end was cut by 3 bases, the J end by 4 bases, with 18 bases between. Germline values: CDR1 DFQATT, CDR2 SNEGSKA (reference sequence). CDR3 region: CSASDQGENPYGYTF. In DNA, the CDR3 is TGCAGTGCTAGTGATCAAGGGGAAAACCCCTATGGCTACACCTTC.

The V and J genes are TRBV7-3 and TRBJ2-1, with a tentative D call TRBD2 (6 bases). V was trimmed by 2 bases and J by 5 bases, leaving 16 bases between them. The CDR3 extends over 16 amino acids. Per germline, CDR1 SGHTA and CDR2 FQGTGA. CDR3: CASSLGSRELNNEQFF. CDR3 nucleotide sequence: TGTGCCAGCAGCTTAGGGTCCCGGGAGTTAAACAATGAGCAGTTCTTC.